This record covers a single T cell receptor beta chain. Its antigen remains unidentified. Germline V CDR1 and CDR2: LGHNA, YSLEER. The CDR3 totals 17 residues. V was clipped by 3 bases and J by 5 bases; unmatched bases: 12. With 60 Vbeta and 13 Jbeta primers, the PCR was carried out. Assay used: immunoSEQ multiplex PCR; TCRdb lists only in-frame clones, some missing. Altogether 100,000 to 150,000 clones are present, roughly 80% being singletons, with the ten largest covering approximately 4%. These data come from a study of cytomegalovirus exposure and HLA in healthy donors. Study-wide points: The Asian-associated ancestry cluster reportedly had fewer N-insertions than the approximately 650-donor mean in a later analysis. The study put 150 to 200 TCR beta chains on its list as cytomegalovirus-associated. The authors later found TCR association rates varying by HLA locus, with DRB1 most and HLA-C fewest.

Unrecorded immune exposure was likely among donors, who were nominally healthy when sampled. This sequence originates from a man aged 18 to 30 in good health and CMV-seropositive. The gene calls are TRBV4-3 and TRBJ2-1; the match to TRBD2 covers 8 bases. Sequences were obtained from PBMCs. The CDR3 nucleotides are TGCGCCAGCAGCCACCAGATAGCGGGGTCCACTAACAATGAGCAGTTCTTC. Translated, it gives CASSHQIAGSTNNEQFF.